The source of this T cell receptor (beta chain) is a study of neurological immune-mediated disorders. Study information: The 35 or so multiple sclerosis patients comprised roughly 31 that were relapsing-remitting and 3 that were secondary progressive.

This clonotype has ten or more counts. The antigen remains undetermined. Study-wide findings and caveats: When grouped phylogenetically, the repertoires of 18 of the 34 multiple sclerosis patients fell together in one related-CDR3 cluster, which is a possible signature.

Trimming took off 6 bases at V and 2 bases at J, with 10 bases between the two ends. CDR3 size: 13 residues. Germline CDR1 is SNHLY and CDR2 is FYNNEI. Unsorted libraries were prepared from 2 million PBMCs held at -80 C. The cDNA was generated through 5'RACE incorporating 10-nucleotide random UMIs. TCRdb analysed the 5' RACE reads with MiXCR anew, one entry per CDR3 protein. The sample has under 35,000 distinct CDR3 sequences; 1.5% are singletons. The chain is built from TRBV2 and TRBJ2-5, with D maybe TRBD1 (5 bases). Sequenced: PBMCs. This TCR was recovered from a woman aged 25-40 years with multiple sclerosis. CDR3 nucleotides: TGTGCCAGCAGACAGGAGAGACAAGAGACCCAGTACTTC. Translating gives CASRQERQETQYF.